What follows describes a single T cell receptor (beta chain). Its antigen is undetermined. This sample is part of a study of T cell responses to AZD1222 COVID-19 vaccine. Broader study findings: Spike regions recognized by vaccine-associated CD4 TCRs spanned the protein, led by 160-218 and 743-854. A rise in Spike-specific TCR breadth and depth followed two AZD1222 doses.

V was shortened by 6 bases and J by 0 bases, with 14 bases between the two germline ends. Germline lookup yields CDR1 MDHEN and CDR2 SYDVKM. CDR3 length equals 15 residues. Data came from immunoSEQ multiplex PCR; TCRdb stores just in-frame clones and leaves some out. The data hold about 140,000 clones, with 88% observed a single time. The TCR comes from an adult who received the AZD1222 COVID-19 vaccine. The sequencing here drew on peripheral blood, taken 28 days after the second AZD1222 dose. This chain connects TRBV28 to TRBJ1-2; no clear D. The CDR3 DNA follows: TGTGCCAGCAGGGAGGTTGCCAGAGCTAACTATGGCTACACCTTC. This codes for CASREVARANYGYTF.